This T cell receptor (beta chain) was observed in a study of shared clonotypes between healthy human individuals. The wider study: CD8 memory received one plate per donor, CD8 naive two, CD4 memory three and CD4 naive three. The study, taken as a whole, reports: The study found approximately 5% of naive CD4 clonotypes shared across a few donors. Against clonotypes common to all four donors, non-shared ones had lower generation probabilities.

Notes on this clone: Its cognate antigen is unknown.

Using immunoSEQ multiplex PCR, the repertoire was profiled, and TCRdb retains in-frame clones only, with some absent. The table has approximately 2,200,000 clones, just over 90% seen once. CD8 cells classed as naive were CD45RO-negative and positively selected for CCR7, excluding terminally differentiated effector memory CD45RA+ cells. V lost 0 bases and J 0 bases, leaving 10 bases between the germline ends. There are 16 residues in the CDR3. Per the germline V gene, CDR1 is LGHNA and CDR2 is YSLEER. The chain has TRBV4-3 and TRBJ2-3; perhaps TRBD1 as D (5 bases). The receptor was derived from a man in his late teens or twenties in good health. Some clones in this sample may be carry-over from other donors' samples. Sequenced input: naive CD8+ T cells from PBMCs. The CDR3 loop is CASSQDDSPSTDTQYF. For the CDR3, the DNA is TGCGCCAGCAGCCAAGATGACAGCCCTAGCACAGATACGCAGTATTTT.